This TCR beta chain came from a study of beta chain features in type 1 diabetes. Notes on this clone: What it recognizes is unknown.

A single heparinised draw of roughly 100 mL on average was taken per donor. The study, taken as a whole, reports: TCRB CDR3 length was moderately but significantly reduced in all four CD4+ subsets of Type 1 diabetes patients. Type 1 diabetes patients had fewer VDJ junction insertions and more deletions.

The authors reverse transcribed all of the isolated RNA, so sequencing captured expressed TCRB transcripts. Reads from naive, central memory and regulatory T cell samples averaged roughly 3.6 million. Method: immunoSEQ multiplex PCR; TCRdb's copy keeps in-frame clones and lacks some. The sample records about 240,000 clones, about 25% being singletons. After removal of 7 bases from V and 5 bases from J, the junction contained 6 bases not matched to a gene. Germline loops: CDR1 SGHTA, CDR2 FQGNSA. There are 15 residues in the CDR3. The source material was central memory CD4+ T cells from blood. The V gene is TRBV7-2, the J gene TRBJ2-3; TRBD2 aligns across 13 bases. The TCR comes from a man younger than 40 in good health. The CDR3 protein is CASKLAGGPGDTQYF. The CDR3 coding sequence is TGTGCCAGCAAACTAGCGGGGGGGCCGGGAGATACGCAGTATTTT.